Listed here are 25 T cell receptor beta chains from one sample, sequenced in a study of T cells in localized non-small cell lung cancer. Sequenced by immunoSEQ multiplex PCR; TCRdb stores in-frame clones only, minus some. The table shows around 25,000 clones, with approximately 86% occurring only once. The sample was peripheral blood, taken before any cancer treatment. All receptors come from an older female donor with stage I lung adenocarcinoma.

This clone was picked up a small number of times. V and J are TRBV30 and TRBJ2-5; 12 bases fit TRBD2. The J segment lost 4 bases and the V segment lost 6 bases, leaving 6 bases of the junction unmatched. The V gene's germline CDR1 is GTSNPN and CDR2 SVGIG (reference sequence). The CDR3 covers 14 residues. In DNA, the CDR3 is TGTGCCTGTTCCCTAGCGGGAGGGCGAGAGACCCAGTACTTC. Protein product: CACSLAGGRETQYF.

This clone was seen a single time. CDR3 DNA: TGTGCCAGCAGTGAATTGACGGCGGGGACCCAGTACTTC. Translation: CASSELTAGTQYF. This chain uses TRBV25-1 with TRBJ2-5; a weak D match, TRBD2 (5 bases). The V gene's germline CDR1 is MGHDK and CDR2 SYGVNS. The CDR3 has 13 residues. Trimming shortened V by 1 base and J by 7 bases, and 10 bases separated the two germline ends.

The chain uses TRBV28 and TRBJ2-7; 10 positions agree with TRBD1. The CDR3 sequence is 13 residues long. The ends lost 6 bases at V and 6 bases at J; junction bases unmatched: 5. Germline V gene data show CDR1 as MDHEN and CDR2 as SYDVKM. The CDR3 protein is CASRPGQGREQYF. CDR3 coding DNA: TGTGCCAGCAGGCCGGGACAGGGGCGCGAGCAGTACTTC.

This chain links TRBV6-5 with TRBJ1-3; the D is unclear. The CDR3 spans 13 residues. V lost 8 bases to trimming and J lost 4 bases, with 12 bases between them. The germline V gene encodes CDR1 MNHEY and CDR2 SVGAGI. The CDR3 loop is CASVGSRGNTIYF. The CDR3 DNA reads as TGTGCCAGCGTTGGTAGTAGGGGAAACACCATATATTTT.

This chain links TRBV11-2 with TRBJ1-5; TRBD1 agrees at 7 bases. The germline V gene encodes CDR1 SGHAT and CDR2 FQNNGV. The CDR3 extends over 15 amino acids. The V gene end was trimmed by 4 bases and the J gene end by 5 bases; junction bases not matched to a gene: 8. Written as DNA, the CDR3 is TGTGCCAGCAGCTCAGGGACAGTCAAGGATCAGCCCCAGCATTTT. It specifies CASSSGTVKDQPQHF.

The chain combines TRBV6-5 with TRBJ1-2; 8 bases are shared with TRBD1. The CDR3 loop spans 15 amino acids. Germline CDR1 is MNHEY and CDR2 is SVGAGI. With V trimmed by 1 base and J by 4 bases, 5 bases remained unmatched. In nucleotides, the CDR3 is TGTGCCAGCAGTTACTTGGACAGGGAGCCCTATGGCTACACCTTC. Translating it yields CASSYLDREPYGYTF.

The chain is built from TRBV7-3 and TRBJ1-1; D possibly corresponds to TRBD1 (5 bases). Trimming removed 5 bases from V and 3 bases from J, with 10 bases in between. The CDR3 loop spans 13 amino acids. Germline-derived CDR1 and CDR2 are SGHTA and FQGTGA. The CDR3 DNA is TGTGCCAGCAGCCCGGGAGGGGACACTGAAGCTTTCTTT. As protein: CASSPGGDTEAFF.

V is TRBV19 and J is TRBJ1-3; 7 nucleotides match TRBD1. The germline CDR1 and CDR2 sequences are LNHDA and SQIVND (reference sequence). Losses at the gene ends were 5 bases for V and 0 bases for J; bases not matched to a gene: 7. CDR3 length: 16 amino acids. The chain's CDR3 is CASSANTGASGNTIYF. The CDR3 DNA follows: TGTGCCAGTAGTGCAAACACAGGGGCCTCTGGAAACACCATATATTTT.

The CDR3 nucleotides are TGTGCCAGCAGCTTAAGGTTCGGACAGATGAACACTGAAGCTTTCTTT. This sequence encodes CASSLRFGQMNTEAFF. The V and J genes are TRBV13 and TRBJ1-1; a weak D match, TRBD1 (6 bases). Germline values: CDR1 PRHDT, CDR2 FYEKMQ (reference sequence). V was cut by 2 bases and J by 0 bases, with 13 bases left in between. The CDR3 spans 16 residues.

The rearrangement joins TRBV25-1 to TRBJ1-4; D might be TRBD1 (5 bases). V was trimmed by 4 bases and J by 8 bases, leaving 11 bases between them. This CDR3 region has 13 residues. CDR1 and CDR2 from the germline V gene are MGHDK and SYGVNS. This CDR3 is CASSAAGLEKLFF. The CDR3 nucleotides are TGTGCCAGCAGTGCGGCAGGGTTAGAAAAACTGTTTTTT.

The chain carries TRBV5-1 and TRBJ1-3; 7 bases are a match to TRBD1. J was trimmed by 0 bases and V by 3 bases; bases with no gene match: 6. This CDR3 region has 16 residues. Germline-derived CDR1 and CDR2 are SGHRS and YFSETQ. The CDR3 DNA reads TGCGCCAGCAGCTGGGACAGTCAGAGCTCTGGAAACACCATATATTTT. It specifies CASSWDSQSSGNTIYF.

The CDR3 DNA reads as TGCGCCAGCAGCTTGGGGGACCGGGACAGGTACTATGGCTACACCTTC. Its protein is CASSLGDRDRYYGYTF. This sequence joins TRBV5-1 and TRBJ1-2; 8 bases align to TRBD1. The CDR3 length is 16 residues. The germline V gene encodes CDR1 SGHRS and CDR2 YFSETQ. V was clipped by 0 bases and J by 3 bases; unmatched bases: 7. Combining the CDR3 with reference TRBV5-1 and TRBJ1-2 gives the whole variable domain KAGVTQTPRYLIKTRGQQVTLSCSPISGHRSVSWYQQTPGQGLQFLFEYFSETQRNKGNFPGRFSGRQFSNSRSEMNVSTLELGDSALYLCASSLGDRDRYYGYTFGSGTRLTVV.

The chain links TRBV7-9 to TRBJ1-1; 7 bases align to TRBD1. Germline lookup yields CDR1 SEHNR and CDR2 FQNEAQ (reference sequence). V shed 6 bases and J 5 bases; nucleotides not matched to a gene: 15. This CDR3 comprises 16 residues. Here the CDR3 DNA reads TGTGCCAGCAGTTTCCTTCTAGAGGGGGCGCGGACTGAAGCTTTCTTT. Its translation: CASSFLLEGARTEAFF. The full variable domain, with the rest looked up from reference TRBV7-9 and TRBJ1-1, is DTGVSQNPRHKITKRGQNVTFRCDPISEHNRLYWYRQTLGQGPEFLTYFQNEAQLEKSRLLSDRFSAERPKGSFSTLEIQRTEQGDSAMYLCASSFLLEGARTEAFFGQGTRLTVV.

The V and J genes are TRBV6-6 and TRBJ2-7; 7 bases are a match to TRBD1. Trimming at V came to 5 bases and at J to 3 bases, leaving 4 bases not matched to a gene. The germline CDR1 and CDR2 sequences are MNHNY and SVGAGI (reference sequence). CDR3 length equals 13 residues. CDR3 loop: CASSPRTGYEQYF. The CDR3 DNA follows: TGTGCCAGCAGTCCTCGGACAGGCTACGAGCAGTACTTC.

This chain connects TRBV7-9 to TRBJ2-2; no definite D call. With 3 bases removed from V and 1 base from J, the gap between germline ends came to 6 bases. The CDR3 contains 14 residues. Looked up from germline, CDR1 is SEHNR and CDR2 is FQNEAQ (reference sequence). CDR3 sequence reads: CASSFGVNTGELFF. Here the CDR3 DNA reads TGTGCCAGCAGCTTTGGTGTGAACACCGGGGAGCTGTTTTTT.

The V call is TRBV2, the J call TRBJ2-1; D gene ambiguous. The V gene's germline CDR1 is SNHLY and CDR2 FYNNEI. The V gene lost 4 bases and the J gene lost 2 bases, with 18 bases spanning the gap. This CDR3 contains 17 residues. CDR3 sequence: CASSGLLGLSTYNEQFF. CDR3 DNA sequence: TGTGCCAGCAGTGGTTTGTTAGGCCTGTCAACCTACAATGAGCAGTTCTTC.

V gene TRBV5-1 combines with J gene TRBJ2-1, with D unclear. CDR1 SGHRS and CDR2 YFSETQ come from the germline V gene. The V end was cut by 3 bases, the J end by 2 bases, with 15 bases between. CDR3 length equals 16 residues. The CDR3 region has the DNA TGCGCCAGCAGCTCCCCTCTGACGCAGCCCTACAATGAGCAGTTCTTC. It specifies CASSSPLTQPYNEQFF.

The chain has TRBV6-6 and TRBJ1-1; 7 nucleotides line up with TRBD1. The CDR3 has 13 amino acids. With 2 bases clipped from V and 7 bases from J, the junction kept 4 bases outside the gene matches. Germline V gene sequence: CDR1 MNHNY, CDR2 SVGAGI (reference sequence). This CDR3 is CASSYLQGGEAFF. CDR3 nucleotides: TGTGCCAGCAGTTACCTCCAGGGGGGTGAAGCTTTCTTT.

J is TRBJ1-1 and V is TRBV6-1, with 7 bases aligning to TRBD1. Trimming at V came to 2 bases and at J to 1 base, leaving 10 bases not matched to a gene. CDR3 length: 17 amino acids. CDR1 and CDR2 (germline): MNHNS, SASEGT. The CDR3, as DNA: TGTGCCAGCAGTGAAATCCCGGGACAGAGGAGGAACACTGAAGCTTTCTTT. Translating it yields CASSEIPGQRRNTEAFF.

The V gene is TRBV15, the J gene TRBJ2-1; 8 bases map to TRBD2. The CDR3 extends over 19 amino acids. J was trimmed by 8 bases and V by 0 bases; bases with no gene match: 18. The germline V gene encodes CDR1 LNHNV and CDR2 YYDKDF (reference sequence). CDR3 coding DNA: TGTGCCACCAGCAGAGATGTGCGGGGGGTTAGTGTGAGTCACGATGAGCAGTTCTTC. Amino acids: CATSRDVRGVSVSHDEQFF.

The chain's CDR3 is CASSVGQGFGAFF. As DNA, the CDR3 is TGCGCCAGCAGTGTGGGACAGGGGTTTGGGGCTTTCTTT. The chain links TRBV10-1 to TRBJ1-1; 10 bases match TRBD1. The germline gives CDR1 WNHNN, CDR2 SYGVQD (reference sequence). V lost 4 bases to trimming and J lost 11 bases; unmatched junction nucleotides: 7. The CDR3 length is 13 residues.

The chain links TRBV7-2 to TRBJ2-7; 11 nucleotides align to TRBD2. Unmatched junction bases numbered 3, after V lost 3 bases and J lost 5 bases. The CDR3 is made up of 14 amino acids. Germline CDR1 and CDR2: SGHTA and FQGNSA. The CDR3 loop reads CASSFSGRADEQYF. CDR3 coding DNA: TGTGCCAGCAGCTTTAGCGGGAGGGCCGACGAGCAGTACTTC.

V and J are TRBV6-5 and TRBJ1-1; D perhaps matches TRBD1 (6 bases). V was trimmed by 2 bases and J by 1 base, leaving 14 bases between them. CDR1 is MNHEY, CDR2 SVGAGI, per germline. The CDR3 is 16 amino acids. CDR3 amino acids: CASSYDPTTGNTEAFF. The CDR3 coding sequence is TGTGCCAGCAGTTACGACCCTACGACAGGGAACACTGAAGCTTTCTTT.

This sequence joins TRBV5-1 and TRBJ2-1, with 8 bases lining up with TRBD1. With V trimmed by 5 bases and J by 8 bases, 12 bases remained unmatched. The germline gives CDR1 SGHRS, CDR2 YFSETQ. The CDR3 sequence is 15 residues long. The CDR3 DNA is TGCGCCAGCAGTTTGCAGGGGGCGGTTGGGGATGAGCAGTTCTTC. Translated: CASSLQGAVGDEQFF.

The table lists this clone with a count of one. The chain couples TRBV2 to TRBJ2-1; TRBD2 matches at 8 bases. Trimming at V came to 11 bases and at J to 5 bases, leaving 11 bases not matched to a gene. The CDR3 has 14 residues. Germline-derived CDR1 and CDR2 are SNHLY and FYNNEI. CDR3 nucleotide sequence: TGTGCCGAACACCGGGAGGGCCTGAACAATGAGCAGTTCTTC. Translated, it gives CAEHREGLNNEQFF.